The T cell receptor (beta chain) under discussion was sequenced for a study of neurological immune-mediated disorders. Whole-study results and caveats: The greatest TCR clonal expansion appeared in HTLV-1-associated myelopathy and the smallest, falling below healthy controls, in multiple sclerosis.

A single record per CDR3 protein comes from TCRdb applying MiXCR to the 5' RACE reads. The table has under 70,000 distinct CDR3 sequences, 24% seen once. Time point: technical triplicate 2. The sample holds many counts of this clonotype. Its specificity is not known. The sample comprised PBMCs. This receptor was taken from a man in his fifties or sixties with HTLV-1-associated myelopathy (HAM/TSP).

The CDR3: CASTAGAPSDEQYF. The CDR3 bases are TGCGCCAGTACGGCGGGGGCCCCCTCGGACGAGCAGTACTTC. V and J are TRBV5-1 and TRBJ2-7, with TRBD2 as a possible D gene (7 bases). The CDR3 runs 14 residues. Germline loops: CDR1 SGHRS, CDR2 YFSETQ. Trimming removed 8 bases at V and 5 bases at J, with 20 bases between.